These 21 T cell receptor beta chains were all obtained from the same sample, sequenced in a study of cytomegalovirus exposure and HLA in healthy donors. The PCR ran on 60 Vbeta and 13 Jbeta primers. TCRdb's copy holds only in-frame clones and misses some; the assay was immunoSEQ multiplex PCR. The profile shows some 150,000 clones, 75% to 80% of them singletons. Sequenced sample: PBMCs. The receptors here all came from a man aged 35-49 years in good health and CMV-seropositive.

CDR3 sequence (DNA): TGTGCCAGCAGCGTAGGGGGGGGAGTGAACACTGAAGCTTTCTTT. The encoded protein is CASSVGGGVNTEAFF. The gene calls are TRBV9 and TRBJ1-1; TRBD1 is a possible D gene (5 bases). Trimming shortened V by 0 bases and J by 0 bases, and 9 bases separated the two germline ends. Germline-derived CDR1 and CDR2 are SGDLS and YYNGEE. The CDR3 length is 15 residues.

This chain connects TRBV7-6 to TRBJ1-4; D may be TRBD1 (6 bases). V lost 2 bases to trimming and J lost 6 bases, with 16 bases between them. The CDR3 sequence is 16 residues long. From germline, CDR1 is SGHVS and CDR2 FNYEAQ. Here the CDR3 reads CASSLTEGGAHEKLFF. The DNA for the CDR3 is TGTGCCAGCAGCTTAACGGAGGGGGGGGCGCATGAAAAACTGTTTTTT. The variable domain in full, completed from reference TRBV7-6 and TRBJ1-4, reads GAGVSQSPRYKVTKRGQDVALRCDPISGHVSLYWYRQALGQGPEFLTYFNYEAQQDKSGLPNDRFSAERPEGSISTLTIQRTEQRDSAMYRCASSLTEGGAHEKLFFGSGTQLSVL.

This CDR3 reads CASSQAGTHQDTQYF. The CDR3 coding sequence is TGTGCCAGCAGCCAAGCAGGGACACATCAAGATACGCAGTATTTT. The chain combines TRBV14 with TRBJ2-3; maybe TRBD1 (6 bases). The CDR3 has 15 residues. Germline V gives CDR1 SGHDN, CDR2 FVKESK. Trimming removed 1 base from V and 5 bases from J, with 13 bases in between.

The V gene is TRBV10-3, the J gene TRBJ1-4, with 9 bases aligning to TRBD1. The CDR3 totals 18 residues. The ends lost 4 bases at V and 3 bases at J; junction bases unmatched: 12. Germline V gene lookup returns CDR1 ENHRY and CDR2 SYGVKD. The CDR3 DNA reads TGTGCCATCAGTGCGGACAGGGGTTCCCCGACGGCTAATGAAAAACTGTTTTTT. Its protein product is CAISADRGSPTANEKLFF.

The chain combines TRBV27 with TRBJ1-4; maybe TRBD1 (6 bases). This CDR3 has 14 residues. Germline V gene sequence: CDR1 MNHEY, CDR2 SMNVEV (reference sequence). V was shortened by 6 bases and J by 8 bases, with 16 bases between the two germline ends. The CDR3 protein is CASRVRGWQEKLFF. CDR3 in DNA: TGTGCCAGCAGAGTCAGGGGTTGGCAAGAAAAACTGTTTTTT.

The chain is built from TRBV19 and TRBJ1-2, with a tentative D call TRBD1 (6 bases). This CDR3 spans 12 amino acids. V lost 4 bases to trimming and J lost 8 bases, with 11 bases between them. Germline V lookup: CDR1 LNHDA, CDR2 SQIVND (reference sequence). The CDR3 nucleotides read TGTGCCAGTAGTACCTCAGACAGGGGCTACACCTTC. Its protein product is CASSTSDRGYTF.

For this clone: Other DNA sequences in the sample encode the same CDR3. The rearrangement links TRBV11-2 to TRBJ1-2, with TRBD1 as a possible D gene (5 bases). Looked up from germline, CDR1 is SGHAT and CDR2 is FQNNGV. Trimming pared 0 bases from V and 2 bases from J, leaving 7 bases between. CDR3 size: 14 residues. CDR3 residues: CASSLDRANYGYTF. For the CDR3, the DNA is TGTGCCAGCAGCTTAGACAGGGCAAACTATGGCTACACCTTC.

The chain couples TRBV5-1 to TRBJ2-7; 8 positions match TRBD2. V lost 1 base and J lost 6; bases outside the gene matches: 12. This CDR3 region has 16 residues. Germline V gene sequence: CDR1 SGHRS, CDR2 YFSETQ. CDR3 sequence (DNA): TGCGCCAGCAGCTTGTTTAGCGGGACGATTTCGGGCGAGCAGTACTTC. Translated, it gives CASSLFSGTISGEQYF.

The CDR3, as DNA: TGTGCCAGCACCCCGGACAGGAGCTCCTACGAGCAGTACTTC. Translating gives CASTPDRSSYEQYF. The chain has TRBV6-1 and TRBJ2-7; 7 bases align to TRBD1. V was pared by 7 bases and J by 0 bases, with 6 bases of the junction left unmatched. The CDR3 extends over 14 amino acids. The germline gives CDR1 MNHNS, CDR2 SASEGT.

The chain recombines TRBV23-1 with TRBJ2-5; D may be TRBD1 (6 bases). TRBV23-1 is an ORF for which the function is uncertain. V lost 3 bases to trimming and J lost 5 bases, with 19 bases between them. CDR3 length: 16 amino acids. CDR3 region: CASSHPDRPTGETQYF. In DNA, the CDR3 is TGCGCCAGCAGTCACCCGGACAGACCCACTGGTGAGACCCAGTACTTC.

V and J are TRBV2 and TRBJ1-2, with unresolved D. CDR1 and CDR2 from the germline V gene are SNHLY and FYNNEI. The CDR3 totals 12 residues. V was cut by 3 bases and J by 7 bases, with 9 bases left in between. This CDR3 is CASSEEGRGYTF. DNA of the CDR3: TGTGCCAGCAGTGAGGAGGGCCGTGGCTACACCTTC. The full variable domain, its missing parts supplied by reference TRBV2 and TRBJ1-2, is EPEVTQTPSHQVTQMGQEVILRCVPISNHLYFYWYRQILGQKVEFLVSFYNNEISEKSEIFDDQFSVERPDGSNFTLKIRSTKLEDSAMYFCASSEEGRGYTFGSGTRLTVV.

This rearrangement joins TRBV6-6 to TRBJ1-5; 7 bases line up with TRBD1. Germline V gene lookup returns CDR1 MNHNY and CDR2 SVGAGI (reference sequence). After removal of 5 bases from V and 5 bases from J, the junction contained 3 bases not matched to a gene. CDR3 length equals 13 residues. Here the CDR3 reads CASSPQGDQPQHF. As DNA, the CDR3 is TGTGCCAGCAGTCCTCAGGGGGATCAGCCCCAGCATTTT.

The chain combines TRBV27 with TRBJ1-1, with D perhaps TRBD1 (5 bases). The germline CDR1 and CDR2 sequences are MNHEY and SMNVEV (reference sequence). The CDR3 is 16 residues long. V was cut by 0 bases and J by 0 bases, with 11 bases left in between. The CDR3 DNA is TGTGCCAGCAGTTTATCGGGGCTTTTCATGAACACTGAAGCTTTCTTT. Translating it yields CASSLSGLFMNTEAFF.

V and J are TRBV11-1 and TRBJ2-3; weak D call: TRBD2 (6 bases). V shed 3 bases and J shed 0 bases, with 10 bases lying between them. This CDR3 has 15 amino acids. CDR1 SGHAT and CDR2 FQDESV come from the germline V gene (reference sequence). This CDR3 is CASSFGAGSTDTQYF. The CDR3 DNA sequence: TGTGCCAGCAGCTTTGGAGCGGGTAGCACAGATACGCAGTATTTT. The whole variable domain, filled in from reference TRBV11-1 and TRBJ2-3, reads EAEVAQSPRYKITEKSQAVAFWCDPISGHATLYWYRQILGQGPELLVQFQDESVVDDSQLPKDRFSAERLKGVDSTLKIQPAELGDSAMYLCASSFGAGSTDTQYFGPGTRLTVL.

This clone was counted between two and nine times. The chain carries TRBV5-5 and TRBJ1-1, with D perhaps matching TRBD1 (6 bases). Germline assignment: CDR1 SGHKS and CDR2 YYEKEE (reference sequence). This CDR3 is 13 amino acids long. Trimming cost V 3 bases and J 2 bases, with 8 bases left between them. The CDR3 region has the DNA TGTGCCAGCAGCTGGGGGCGAAACACTGAAGCTTTCTTT. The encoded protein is CASSWGRNTEAFF.

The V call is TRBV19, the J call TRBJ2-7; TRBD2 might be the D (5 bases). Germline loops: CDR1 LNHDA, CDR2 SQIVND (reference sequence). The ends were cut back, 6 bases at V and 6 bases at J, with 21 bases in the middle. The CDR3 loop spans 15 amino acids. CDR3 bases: TGTGCCAGTAGGGACCTAGCCCCACATCATGGCGAGCAGTACTTC. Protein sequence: CASRDLAPHHGEQYF.

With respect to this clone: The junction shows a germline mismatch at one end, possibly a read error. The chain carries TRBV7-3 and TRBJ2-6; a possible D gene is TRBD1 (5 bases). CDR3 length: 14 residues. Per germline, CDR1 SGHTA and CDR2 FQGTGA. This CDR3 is CASSLGSGANGLTF. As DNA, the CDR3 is TGTGCCAGCAGCCTAGGCTCTGGGGCCAACGGCCTGACTTTC.

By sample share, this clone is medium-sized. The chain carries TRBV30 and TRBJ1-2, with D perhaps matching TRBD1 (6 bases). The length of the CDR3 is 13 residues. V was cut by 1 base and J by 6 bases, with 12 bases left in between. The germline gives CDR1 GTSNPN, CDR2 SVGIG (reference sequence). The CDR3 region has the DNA TGTGCCTGGAGTGGGGACATGCTTCATGGCTACACCTTC. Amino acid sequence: CAWSGDMLHGYTF.

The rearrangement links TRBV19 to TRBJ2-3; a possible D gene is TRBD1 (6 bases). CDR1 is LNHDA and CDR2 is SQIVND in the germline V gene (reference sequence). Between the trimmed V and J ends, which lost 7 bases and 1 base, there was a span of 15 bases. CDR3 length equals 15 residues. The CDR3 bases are TGTGCCAGTAAGTACCGGGACACCGGCACAGATACGCAGTATTTT. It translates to CASKYRDTGTDTQYF.

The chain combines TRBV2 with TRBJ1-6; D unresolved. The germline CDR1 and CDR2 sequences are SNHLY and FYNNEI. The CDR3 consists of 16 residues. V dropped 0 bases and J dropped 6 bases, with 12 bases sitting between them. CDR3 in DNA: TGTGCCAGCAGTGAAGCCCCTCCGCGGGGTAATTCACCCCTCCACTTT. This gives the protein CASSEAPPRGNSPLHF.

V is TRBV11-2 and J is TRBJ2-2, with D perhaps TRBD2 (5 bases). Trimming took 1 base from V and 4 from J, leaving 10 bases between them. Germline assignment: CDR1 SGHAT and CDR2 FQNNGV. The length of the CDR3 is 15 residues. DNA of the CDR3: TGTGCCAGCAGCTTAGTAACCGGAGGCACCGGGGAGCTGTTTTTT. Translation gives CASSLVTGGTGELFF.